This T cell receptor beta chain was captured by sequencing in a study of T cell responses to AZD1222 COVID-19 vaccine. The assay was immunoSEQ multiplex PCR, and TCRdb's table has in-frame clones only and misses some. The table records more than 85,000 clones, almost 80% of them present only once. This clone turned up a few times. CDR3 length equals 15 residues. Looked up from germline, CDR1 is MNHNS and CDR2 is SASEGT. After removal of 0 bases from V and 8 bases from J, the junction contained 8 bases not matched to a gene. The sequencing used peripheral blood, collected on day 0 of AZD1222 vaccination. This clonotype originated in an adult in good health. V usage is TRBV6-1 and J usage is TRBJ2-7, with 9 bases that match TRBD2. The CDR3: CASSEASSGSRKQYF. The DNA of the CDR3 is TGTGCCAGCAGTGAAGCCAGTAGCGGGAGTCGGAAGCAGTACTTC.